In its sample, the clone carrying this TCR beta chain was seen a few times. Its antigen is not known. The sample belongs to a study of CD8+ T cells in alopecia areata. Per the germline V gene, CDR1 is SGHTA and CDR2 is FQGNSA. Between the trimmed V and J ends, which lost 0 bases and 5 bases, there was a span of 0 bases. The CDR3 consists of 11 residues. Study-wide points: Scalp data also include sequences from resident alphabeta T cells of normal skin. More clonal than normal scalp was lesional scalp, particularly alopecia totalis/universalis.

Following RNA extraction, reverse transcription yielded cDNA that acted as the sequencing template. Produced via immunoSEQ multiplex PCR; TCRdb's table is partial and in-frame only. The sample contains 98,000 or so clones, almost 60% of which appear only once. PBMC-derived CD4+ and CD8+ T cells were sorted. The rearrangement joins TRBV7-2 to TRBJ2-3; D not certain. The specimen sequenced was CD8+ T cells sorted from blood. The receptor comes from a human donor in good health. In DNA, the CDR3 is TGTGCCAGCAGCTTAGCAGATACGCAGTATTTT. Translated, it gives CASSLADTQYF. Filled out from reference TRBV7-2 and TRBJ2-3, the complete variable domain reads GAGVSQSPSNKVTEKGKDVELRCDPISGHTALYWYRQSLGQGLEFLIYFQGNSAPDKSGLPSDRFSAERTGGSVSTLTIQRTQQEDSAVYLCASSLADTQYFGPGTRLTVL.